This TCR beta chain was retrieved from a study of T cell responses to AZD1222 COVID-19 vaccine. The overall study: Pooling of second doses given at about 4 or about 12 weeks was done.

Study-wide findings and caveats: The repertoires were collected only after the peak T cell response.

The table came from immunoSEQ multiplex PCR; TCRdb's copy has only in-frame clones and leaves some out. Of about 130,000 clones in the sample, approximately 87% were seen once. With regard to this clone: The antigen remains unidentified.

Here the sequenced sample was peripheral blood, taken on day 0 of AZD1222 vaccination. This receptor was taken from an adult in good health.

The CDR3 DNA reads as TGTGCCACCTCCTTTGCCGCAACGGGGCTATTGGTTGAAGCTTTCTTT. It encodes CATSFAATGLLVEAFF. V is TRBV10-3 and J is TRBJ1-1; tentative D call: TRBD1 (5 bases). This CDR3 comprises 16 residues. Germline values: CDR1 ENHRY, CDR2 SYGVKD. V was pared by 10 bases and J by 7 bases, with 28 bases between.